The 24 T cell receptor beta chains below all came from one sample that was sequenced in a study of PD-1 blockade in classical Hodgkin lymphoma. Every patient was affected by relapse after autologous stem cell transplantation, while exposure to brentuximab vedotin was not uniform. Assay used: immunoSEQ multiplex PCR; TCRdb lists only in-frame clones, some missing. The table records 40,000 to 45,000 clones, around 80% of them present only once. Sequenced material: peripheral blood mononuclear cells (PBMCs), taken at baseline. The receptors originated from a human donor with classical Hodgkin lymphoma.

This chain joins TRBV7-9 and TRBJ2-1, with D uncertain. The germline V gene has CDR1 SEHNR and CDR2 FQNEAQ (reference sequence). The CDR3 length is 12 residues. V lost 3 bases and J 7 bases, leaving 7 bases between the germline ends. CDR3 in amino acids: CASSFGINEQFF. The DNA of the CDR3 is TGTGCCAGCAGCTTTGGGATTAATGAGCAGTTCTTC.

The genes are TRBV6-6 and TRBJ2-3; D ambiguous. V dropped 2 bases and J dropped 2 bases, with 14 bases sitting between them. Germline CDR1 is MNHNY and CDR2 is SVGAGI (reference sequence). The CDR3 loop spans 16 amino acids. In DNA, the CDR3 is TGTGCCAGCAGTTACGGGGATTCGTACTTCACAGATACGCAGTATTTT. This gives the protein CASSYGDSYFTDTQYF.

The J gene is TRBJ2-7, the V gene TRBV18; D unresolved. The CDR3 covers 12 residues. Germline-derived CDR1 and CDR2 are KGHSH and LQKENI. Between the trimmed V and J ends, which lost 2 bases and 5 bases, there was a span of 7 bases. The DNA of the CDR3 is TGTGCCAGCTCACCAGAGGCCCACGAGCAGTACTTC. This translates into CASSPEAHEQYF. Complete variable domain (other parts from reference TRBV18 and TRBJ2-7): NAGVMQNPRHLVRRRGQEARLRCSPMKGHSHVYWYRQLPEEGLKFMVYLQKENIIDESGMPKERFSAEFPKEGPSILRIQQVVRGDSAAYFCASSPEAHEQYFGPGTRLTVT.

The chain uses TRBV27 and TRBJ2-7, with D uncertain. CDR1 is MNHEY and CDR2 is SMNVEV in the germline V gene (reference sequence). This CDR3 spans 14 amino acids. The V gene lost 3 bases and the J gene lost 3 bases, with 12 bases spanning the gap. CDR3: CASSFRRGGYEQYF. The CDR3 DNA reads as TGTGCCAGCAGTTTTAGACGAGGTGGCTACGAGCAGTACTTC.

This chain uses TRBV5-1 with TRBJ2-5; maybe TRBD2 (6 bases). Trimming shortened V by 4 bases and J by 8 bases, and 15 bases separated the two germline ends. There are 13 residues in the CDR3. From germline, CDR1 is SGHRS and CDR2 YFSETQ. DNA for the CDR3: TGCGCCAGCAGCCCCCGGGACGCGGGAACCCAGTACTTC. Translating it yields CASSPRDAGTQYF.

V is TRBV5-6 and J is TRBJ2-2; D is unresolved. In germline, CDR1 is SGHDT, CDR2 YYEEEE. This CDR3 is built from 13 residues. The V and J ends lost 4 bases and 3 bases respectively, with 7 bases between them. As DNA, the CDR3 is TGTGCCAGCAGCCCAGACTACACCGGGGAGCTGTTTTTT. Translating gives CASSPDYTGELFF.

The V gene is TRBV20-1, the J gene TRBJ2-3; unclear D gene. Germline loops: CDR1 DFQATT, CDR2 SNEGSKA (reference sequence). There are 11 residues in the CDR3. V lost 6 bases to trimming and J lost 2 bases, with 6 bases between them. CDR3 amino acids: CSANPTDTQYF. Written as DNA, the CDR3 is TGCAGTGCGAACCCCACAGATACGCAGTATTTT.

V usage is TRBV15 and J usage is TRBJ1-1, with D possibly being TRBD1 (6 bases). This CDR3 is built from 16 residues. Trimming pared 0 bases from V and 1 base from J, leaving 12 bases between. In germline, CDR1 is LNHNV, CDR2 YYDKDF (reference sequence). CDR3 protein: CATSRDPPTGNTEAFF. The CDR3 DNA follows: TGTGCCACCAGCAGAGATCCCCCGACAGGGAACACTGAAGCTTTCTTT.

The chain carries TRBV4-2 and TRBJ2-2; 8 nucleotides align to TRBD2. This CDR3 comprises 15 residues. With V trimmed by 1 base and J by 5 bases, 3 bases remained unmatched. The V gene's germline CDR1 is LGHNA and CDR2 YNFKEQ. The CDR3 spells CASSQAGGRTGELFF. The CDR3 DNA follows: TGTGCCAGCAGCCAAGCGGGGGGGCGGACCGGGGAGCTGTTTTTT.

V gene TRBV5-1 combines with J gene TRBJ1-1; TRBD1 might be the D (5 bases). The CDR3 is made up of 13 amino acids. CDR1 SGHRS and CDR2 YFSETQ come from the germline V gene. Trimming took off 1 base at V and 4 bases at J, with 8 bases between the two ends. CDR3 sequence: CASSLPQGTEAFF. CDR3 DNA: TGCGCCAGCAGCTTGCCGCAGGGCACTGAAGCTTTCTTT.

V is TRBV6-6 and J is TRBJ2-1; 8 bases line up with TRBD1. V lost 5 bases, J lost 3 bases, and 6 bases stayed unmatched. CDR3 size: 15 residues. Germline loops: CDR1 MNHNY, CDR2 SVGAGI (reference sequence). The CDR3 here is CASSRDRGGYNEQFF. The DNA for the CDR3 is TGTGCCAGCAGTCGCGACAGGGGTGGCTACAATGAGCAGTTCTTC.

The gene calls are TRBV27 and TRBJ2-5, with D perhaps given as TRBD1 or TRBD2 (5 bases each). The CDR3 length is 13 residues. Germline V lookup: CDR1 MNHEY, CDR2 SMNVEV (reference sequence). The V end lost 4 bases, the J end lost 2 bases, and 8 bases lay between the germline ends. This chain's CDR3 is CASSSGRQETQYF. CDR3 in DNA: TGTGCCAGCAGTTCGGGACGGCAAGAGACCCAGTACTTC.

This clone occurred once. CDR3: CASSLDRFTDTQYF. The CDR3 bases are TGTGCCAGCAGCTTAGACAGGTTCACAGATACGCAGTATTTT. The genes are TRBV7-2 and TRBJ2-3, with D perhaps matching TRBD1 (5 bases). Germline CDR1 SGHTA, CDR2 FQGNSA. The V end was cut by 1 base, the J end by 2 bases, with 7 bases between. CDR3 size: 14 residues.

The table lists this clone with a few counts. The chain couples TRBV18 to TRBJ1-2; tentative D call: TRBD1 (6 bases). The germline V gene encodes CDR1 KGHSH and CDR2 LQKENI. V was clipped by 3 bases and J by 8 bases, with 10 bases between them. The CDR3 contains 12 residues. As DNA, the CDR3 is TGTGCCAGCTCACCGTCAGGGGACGGCTACACCTTC. This gives the protein CASSPSGDGYTF.

This chain joins TRBV7-3 and TRBJ1-5; D is uncertain. In germline, CDR1 is SGHTA, CDR2 FQGTGA. The CDR3 covers 19 residues. Trimming shortened V by 2 bases and J by 1 base, and 21 bases separated the two germline ends. The DNA for the CDR3 is TGTGCCAGCAGCTTATGGAGAGGGTCGGGGTTAACGAGCAATCAGCCCCAGCATTTT. This encodes CASSLWRGSGLTSNQPQHF.

In its sample, this clone was seen a few times. The chain combines TRBV6-1 with TRBJ2-7; D is unresolved. The CDR3 is 15 amino acids. The V end lost 2 bases, the J end lost 4 bases, and 15 bases lay between the germline ends. CDR1 is MNHNS, CDR2 SASEGT, per germline. The CDR3 region has the DNA TGTGCCAGCAGTGAAAACTGGGCACCGAATTACGAGCAGTACTTC. It encodes CASSENWAPNYEQYF.

CDR3 sequence reads: CASSTPPGENTEAFF. The CDR3 bases are TGTGCCAGTAGTACCCCCCCGGGGGAGAACACTGAAGCTTTCTTT. The chain recombines TRBV19 with TRBJ1-1; TRBD1 might be the D (5 bases). The V end was cut by 4 bases, the J end by 1 base, with 13 bases between. There are 15 residues in the CDR3. Germline V gene sequence: CDR1 LNHDA, CDR2 SQIVND (reference sequence).

The rearrangement uses TRBV23-1 and TRBJ2-7; tentatively, D is TRBD2 (6 bases). TRBV23-1 is sorted into the ORF group, with uncertain function. Trimming took 6 bases from V and 6 from J, leaving 15 bases between them. The CDR3 is 13 amino acids. CDR3 protein: CASSPHWGVEQYF. CDR3 nucleotides: TGCGCCAGCAGCCCCCATTGGGGGGTCGAGCAGTACTTC.

This clone was seen only once. In nucleotides, the CDR3 is TGTGCCAGCAGTGAAATTCCGGAGGAACTGAGGAACACCTTC. Its protein is CASSEIPEELRNTF. The chain joins TRBV2 to TRBJ1-2; D is unclear. The V end lost 2 bases, the J end lost 12 bases, and 19 bases lay between the germline ends. Germline CDR1 reads SNHLY; CDR2 reads FYNNEI. This CDR3 comprises 14 residues.

For this clone: Other DNA sequences in this specimen translate into the identical CDR3. The chain is built from TRBV6-5 and TRBJ2-5, with 7 bases aligning to TRBD2. The CDR3 length is 13 residues. J lost 5 bases, V lost 4 bases, and 4 bases had no gene match. Per the germline V gene, CDR1 is MNHEY and CDR2 is SVGAGI. The CDR3 protein is CASSWGGWETQYF. As DNA, the CDR3 is TGTGCCAGCAGTTGGGGGGGGTGGGAGACCCAGTACTTC.

The chain uses TRBV5-1 and TRBJ2-3; a weak D match, TRBD2 (5 bases). Germline V CDR1 and CDR2: SGHRS, YFSETQ. The CDR3 is 15 residues long. The V end lost 1 base, the J end lost 1 base, and 10 bases lay between the germline ends. The CDR3 spells CASSLNAEGTDTQYF. As DNA, the CDR3 is TGCGCCAGCAGCTTGAACGCGGAGGGCACAGATACGCAGTATTTT.

The CDR3 is CAISAGTGVQETQYF. The CDR3 nucleotides read TGTGCCATCAGTGCAGGGACAGGGGTGCAAGAGACCCAGTACTTC. V gene TRBV10-3 combines with J gene TRBJ2-5; 10 bases line up with TRBD1. Germline V lookup: CDR1 ENHRY, CDR2 SYGVKD. The CDR3 length is 15 residues. V gave up 4 bases and J gave up 2 bases; unmatched junction bases: 4.

CDR3 DNA: TGCGCCAGCAGCCAAGTAAATGGGGACGGAACTAATGAAAAACTGTTTTTT. Translation gives CASSQVNGDGTNEKLFF. This chain connects TRBV4-3 to TRBJ1-4; D possibly corresponds to TRBD1 (5 bases). This CDR3 has 17 amino acids. V shed 1 base and J shed 1 base, with 13 bases lying between them. Looked up from germline, CDR1 is LGHNA and CDR2 is YSLEER.

CDR3 sequence: CASSPATSGQETQYF. Written as DNA, the CDR3 is TGTGCCAGCTCACCCGCGACTAGCGGTCAAGAGACCCAGTACTTC. The chain uses TRBV18 and TRBJ2-5; 9 positions agree with TRBD2. This CDR3 is built from 15 residues. CDR1 and CDR2 from the germline V gene are KGHSH and LQKENI. V was clipped by 3 bases and J by 2 bases; unmatched bases: 4.